This note documents a single T cell receptor (beta chain) sequence. The CDR3 extends over 14 amino acids. Trimming took 8 bases from V and 5 from J, leaving 15 bases between them. Germline V lookup: CDR1 SNHLY, CDR2 FYNNEI. The source of the sample is a study of cytomegalovirus exposure and HLA in healthy donors. The PCR had 60 Vbeta and 13 Jbeta primers. Sequenced by immunoSEQ multiplex PCR; TCRdb stores in-frame clones only, minus some. Of about 150,000 clones listed, about 68% are singletons. The sequence was obtained from a man aged 18-30 years in good health and CMV-seronegative. The source material was PBMCs. J is TRBJ1-4 and V is TRBV2; D is unclear. This CDR3 is CASQVWATNEKLFF. The CDR3 DNA sequence: TGTGCCAGCCAGGTCTGGGCCACAAATGAAAAACTGTTTTTT.